This is a list of T cell receptor beta chains from one sample in a study of response to subunit inactivated influenza vaccine. Using its own MiXCR run on the RT-PCR reads, TCRdb lists one record per CDR3 protein. The sample includes 710,000 or so distinct CDR3 sequences, approximately 14% of them seen just once. The input for sequencing was PBMCs from blood, taken about 12 days after vaccination. The origin of the receptors is a man aged 45-65 years who received an inactivated influenza vaccine. Both conserved end residues are part of each CDR3. Each record gives: CDR3 protein, CDR3 DNA, clone size, V gene, D gene, J gene. The D gene is left open where the match is weak. Size values are once, few and many counts, or a class for expanded clones, and some rows have none.

CASSYALNRVRMGQGSGNQPQHF,TGTGCCAGCAGTTACGCGTTGAACAGGGTTCGTATGGGACAGGGTTCGGGCAATCAGCCCCAGCATTTT,.,TRBV6-2/TRBV6-3,TRBD1,TRBJ1-5
CASSPVTGLGYTF,TGTGCCAGCAGTCCCGTGACAGGGCTCGGCTACACCTTC,few,TRBV12-3/TRBV12-4,TRBD1,TRBJ1-2
CASSFWGRRTSGTDTQYF,TGTGCCAGCAGCTTCTGGGGGCGCCGGACTAGCGGCACAGATACGCAGTATTTT,.,TRBV11-2,TRBD2,TRBJ2-3
CSASRGTSAEAFF,TGCAGTGCTAGTCGAGGGACGAGCGCTGAAGCTTTCTTT,few,TRBV20-1,.,TRBJ1-1
CASSRPRTGGPTNTEAFF,TGTGCCAGCAGTCGTCCCCGGACAGGGGGCCCTACGAACACTGAAGCTTTCTTT,few,TRBV25-1,TRBD1,TRBJ1-1
CASSPRQLNIQYF,TGTGCCAGCAGCCCCCGACAGCTAAACATTCAGTACTTC,.,TRBV7-2,.,TRBJ2-4
CASSFRDRGPAGELFF,TGTGCCAGCAGCTTCCGGGACAGGGGGCCGGCCGGGGAGCTGTTTTTT,.,TRBV11-2,TRBD1,TRBJ2-2
CATTGLARNEQFF,TGTGCCACCACGGGACTAGCGCGCAATGAGCAGTTCTTC,few,TRBV24-1,TRBD2,TRBJ2-1
CATSLAGTPTYNEQFF,TGTGCCACCAGTCTGGCAGGGACCCCTACCTACAATGAGCAGTTCTTC,few,TRBV24-1,.,TRBJ2-1
CASSLDWLGTQYF,TGTGCCAGCAGCTTAGACTGGCTCGGGACCCAGTACTTC,many,TRBV7-6,.,TRBJ2-5
CASSLVAGDSYEQYF,TGTGCCAGCAGCTTAGTGGCAGGGGACAGCTACGAGCAGTACTTC,few,TRBV11-2,TRBD1,TRBJ2-7
CASSKGPGQGLCEQYF,TGTGCCAGCAGCAAAGGACCCGGACAGGGTTTGTGCGAGCAGTACTTC,.,TRBV21-1,.,TRBJ2-7
CASSLIPAEVTDTQYF,TGTGCCAGCAGCTTAATCCCAGCGGAGGTCACAGATACGCAGTATTTT,.,TRBV7-2,.,TRBJ2-3
CASSFATGAPKNIQYF,TGCGCCAGCAGCTTCGCAACAGGGGCCCCAAAAAACATTCAGTACTTC,few,TRBV5-1,TRBD1,TRBJ2-4
CASSWGGAVMNTEAFF,TGTGCCAGCAGTTGGGGAGGGGCCGTCATGAACACTGAAGCTTTCTTT,few,TRBV28,.,TRBJ1-1
CASSRTEETQYF,TGTGCCAGCAGCCGGACGGAAGAGACCCAGTACTTC,.,TRBV7-9,.,TRBJ2-5
CASSPPGQGYTEAFF,TGTGCCAGCAGCCCTCCGGGACAGGGGTATACTGAAGCTTTCTTT,few,TRBV7-6,TRBD1,TRBJ1-1
CASSLRGRNQETQYF,TGTGCCAGCAGCTTAAGGGGGAGAAATCAAGAGACCCAGTACTTC,.,TRBV7-9,.,TRBJ2-5
CSVTGQTSMNTEAFF,TGCAGCGTTACAGGACAGACGAGTATGAACACTGAAGCTTTCTTT,few,TRBV29-1,.,TRBJ1-1
CASSCNLDGVSSYEQYF,TGTGCCAGCAGTTGTAATCTCGACGGGGTAAGCTCCTACGAGCAGTACTTC,.,TRBV6-5,.,TRBJ2-7
CASSLDLQGTFNEQFF,TGTGCCAGCAGCTTAGATCTGCAGGGAACATTCAATGAGCAGTTCTTC,.,TRBV11-2,.,TRBJ2-1
CASSLVQGYGELFF,TGCGCCAGCAGCTTGGTACAGGGATACGGGGAGCTGTTTTTT,.,TRBV5-1,.,TRBJ2-2
CASSLEGGRMGPYGYTF,TGTGCCAGCAGCTTAGAGGGCGGTCGGATGGGCCCCTATGGCTACACCTTC,.,TRBV11-2,.,TRBJ1-2
CASSGTVNYNEQFF,TGTGCCAGCAGTGGTACAGTAAACTACAATGAGCAGTTCTTC,.,TRBV2,.,TRBJ2-1
CASSTGLAGKETQYF,TGTGCCAGCAGCACGGGACTAGCGGGGAAGGAGACCCAGTACTTC,few,TRBV6-1,TRBD2,TRBJ2-5
CASSPRGSGPYEQYF,TGTGCCAGCAGCCCTCGTGGGAGCGGGCCCTACGAGCAGTACTTC,few,TRBV7-2,.,TRBJ2-7
CASSPLQGTRDEQFF,TGTGCCAGCAGCCCTCTACAGGGAACTAGGGATGAGCAGTTCTTC,.,TRBV14,.,TRBJ2-1
CASSAFGESSYNEQFF,TGTGCCAGTAGTGCCTTTGGTGAGAGCTCCTACAATGAGCAGTTCTTC,few,TRBV19,.,TRBJ2-1
CSALKLAGGLDTQYF,TGCAGTGCTCTTAAACTAGCGGGGGGCCTAGATACGCAGTATTTT,few,TRBV20-1,TRBD2,TRBJ2-3